These 5 T cell receptor beta chains were all obtained from the same sample, sequenced in a study of T cell responses to AZD1222 COVID-19 vaccine. The assay was immunoSEQ multiplex PCR, and TCRdb's table has in-frame clones only and misses some. The sample includes 100,000 to 150,000 clones, over 75% of them seen just once. The sample was peripheral blood, taken on day 0 of AZD1222 vaccination. The source of these receptors is an adult in good health.

V is TRBV7-8 and J is TRBJ1-3; D call uncertain. This CDR3 comprises 15 residues. CDR1 SGHVS and CDR2 FQNEAQ come from the germline V gene. The V gene lost 5 bases and the J gene lost 0 bases, with 11 bases spanning the gap. The CDR3: CASSPTELSGNTIYF. The CDR3 nucleotides are TGTGCCAGCAGCCCAACCGAACTCTCTGGAAACACCATATATTTT.

The rearrangement joins TRBV19 to TRBJ1-5; 8 nucleotides agree with TRBD1. CDR3 length: 15 residues. The germline V gene has CDR1 LNHDA and CDR2 SQIVND (reference sequence). Losses at the gene ends were 5 bases for V and 4 bases for J; bases not matched to a gene: 7. The CDR3: CASSARRGPNQPQHF. CDR3 bases: TGTGCCAGTAGTGCCCGCAGGGGGCCAAATCAGCCCCAGCATTTT.

CDR3 protein: CATSRDRPGTGLYEQYF. CDR3 coding DNA: TGTGCCACCAGCAGAGACCGGCCGGGGACAGGGTTGTACGAGCAGTACTTC. V is TRBV15 and J is TRBJ2-7; 9 positions match TRBD1. The CDR3 is 17 amino acids. The J segment lost 4 bases and the V segment lost 0 bases, leaving 10 bases of the junction unmatched. Germline lookup yields CDR1 LNHNV and CDR2 YYDKDF (reference sequence).

This clone was seen once. The V call is TRBV30, the J call TRBJ2-2, with 8 bases identical to TRBD1. V lost 0 bases, J lost 5 bases, and 5 bases stayed unmatched. The CDR3 length is 15 residues. The germline V gene encodes CDR1 GTSNPN and CDR2 SVGIG (reference sequence). For the CDR3, the DNA is TGTGCCTGGAGTGTCGGGACAGGTCCTACCGGGGAGCTGTTTTTT. The encoded protein is CAWSVGTGPTGELFF.

This rearrangement joins TRBV6-6 to TRBJ2-7; 7 bases fit TRBD1. This CDR3 comprises 13 residues. Germline V lookup: CDR1 MNHNY, CDR2 SVGAGI (reference sequence). Trimming at V came to 7 bases and at J to 5 bases, leaving 8 bases not matched to a gene. The CDR3 loop reads CASIPTGMHEQYF. As DNA, the CDR3 is TGTGCCAGCATCCCGACAGGGATGCACGAGCAGTACTTC.